This T cell receptor (beta chain) was documented in a study of human T cells and chemical hapten exposure. About the study: 2% DPC was applied to around 2 cm by around 2 cm of upper inner arm skin for sensitization. Affected patients, primarily female, had alopecia areata, totalis or universalis. General study findings and limits: DPC sensitization did not alter TCRs above 1 in 1000 frequency.

At least ten counts were recorded for this clonotype. Its antigen remains unknown. The length of the CDR3 is 12 residues. V dropped 5 bases and J dropped 10 bases, with 17 bases sitting between them. Germline V gene data show CDR1 as DFQATT and CDR2 as SNEGSKA (reference sequence). The study used a library that attached unique molecular identifiers to individual cDNA molecules. TCRdb processed the RACE reads anew with MiXCR; each CDR3 protein has one entry. Of 40,000 to 60,000 distinct CDR3 sequences in the sample, about 10% were seen once. Time point indicated: patch test 1, 2 weeks after DPC sensitization. Indicated treatment: therapeutic diphenylcyclopropenone sensitization with weekly scalp DPC.

Sequencing was performed on whole blood, taken in connection with sensitization to the hapten diphenylcyclopropenone (DPC). The TCR originated in a woman between 45 and 60 years old with alopecia areata. Some clones in this sample may be carry-over from other donors' samples. J is TRBJ1-2 and V is TRBV20-1; tentatively, D is TRBD1 (5 bases). DNA for the CDR3: TGCAGTGCTGACAGTAACCAGGTTGCCTACACCTTC. Amino acids: CSADSNQVAYTF.